This record looks at one T cell receptor (beta chain) sequence and its context. Seattle enrolled patients during active infection and tracked them longitudinally. This sample is drawn from a study of blood T cell repertoires in COVID-19. Looking at the study overall: Sites across the United States, Italy and Spain contributed samples from acute and convalescent COVID-19. From T cells, B-cell-depleted T cells, or PBMCs came the material, which was cDNA or gDNA.

The junction had 12 bases not matched to a gene; V was cut back by 8 bases and J by 10 bases. The CDR3 has 16 amino acids. From germline, CDR1 is SGHTA and CDR2 FQGNSA. Authors' data handling: Amplification from reference gene primers served as the basis for estimated nucleated cell counts. The method was immunoSEQ multiplex PCR; TCRdb's version includes in-frame clones alone and lacks a portion of them. The DNA was the basis for D and trimming; V, J and clone size are from that table. The table includes some 130,000 clones, roughly nine tenths detected once. This chain joins TRBV7-2 and TRBJ1-6; 12 bases agree with TRBD1. Sequencing used peripheral blood. This clonotype was sampled from an older woman with COVID-19, enrolled during active disease. CDR3 sequence (DNA): TGTGCCAGCCGGAAGTTCCCGGGACAGGGGGCCTCACCCCTCCACTTT. It encodes CASRKFPGQGASPLHF.